This T cell receptor (beta chain) was observed in a study of OX40 agonist ivuxolimab in advanced cancers. Across the study: There were three patients with partial responses, one having hepatocellular carcinoma and two cutaneous melanoma. Study-level points and caveats: Expanded clones tended on average to be more numerous among CD8+ T cells than CD4+. At doses 0.1 to 3.0 mg/kg, CD4+ and CD8+ clones expanded. Some nonresponders also had low normalized T-cell clonal expansion.

This clone was counted between two and nine times. Its antigen is undetermined. The germline V gene encodes CDR1 LGHNA and CDR2 YNFKEQ. The CDR3 extends over 13 amino acids. Trimming cost V 4 bases and J 7 bases, with 13 bases left between them. Clones were sequenced by immunoSEQ multiplex PCR, and TCRdb holds only the in-frame ones, with some missing. The sample shows about 46,000 clones, about nine tenths of them seen only once. The source is an adult with an advanced solid tumor such as melanoma, head and neck, liver or kidney cancer. Source: CD4+ or CD8+ T cells sorted from blood, taken in a trial of the OX40 agonist ivuxolimab. The rearrangement links TRBV4-2 to TRBJ1-2; D call uncertain. CDR3 nucleotides: TGTGCCAGCAGCCCCTCGGGTGAGGGTGGCTACACCTTC. It is translated as CASSPSGEGGYTF.